The rows below give T cell receptor beta chains drawn from one sample of a study of PD-L1 blockade in urothelial cancer. Clones were sequenced by immunoSEQ multiplex PCR, and TCRdb holds only the in-frame ones, with some missing. The repertoire consists of some 41,000 clones, with about 83% occurring once and the leading ten covering about 15%. This material consisted of PBMCs, taken around atezolizumab (anti-PD-L1) treatment. Receptor source: a man aged 55 to 70 with urothelial cancer. Each CDR3 is given with its conserved first and last residue. A D gene is named only where the DNA matches it firmly. Clone size is given for some rows only: seen once, a few or many times, or a class if the clone is expanded.

TRBJ1-1,-,-,TRBV4-1,CASSQPLRGNPEAFF,TGCGCCAGCAGCCAACCCTTAAGGGGGAACCCTGAAGCTTTCTTT
TRBJ2-3,TRBD1,-,TRBV7-6,CASSLHPGQGVSDTQYF,TGTGCCAGCAGCTTACACCCTGGACAGGGGGTCTCAGATACGCAGTATTTT
TRBJ1-3,TRBD1,-,TRBV5-5,CASSLGGTGGVSGNTIYF,TGTGCCAGCAGCTTGGGCGGGACAGGGGGCGTCAGCGGAAACACCATATATTTT
TRBJ2-7,-,few,TRBV10-3,CAISESGGGSSYEQYF,TGTGCCATCAGTGAGTCGGGAGGGGGGAGCTCCTACGAGCAGTACTTC
TRBJ2-3,-,-,TRBV6-6,CASTIRPPGITDTQYF,TGTGCCAGCACTATAAGGCCCCCAGGGATCACAGATACGCAGTATTTT
TRBJ1-3,TRBD1,medium-sized,TRBV9,CASSESGTGDRGNTIYF,TGTGCCAGCAGCGAATCCGGGACAGGGGATCGAGGAAACACCATATATTTT
TRBJ2-3,TRBD1,-,TRBV11-3,CASSFQGATDTQYF,TGTGCCAGCAGCTTCCAGGGGGCAACAGATACGCAGTATTTT
TRBJ1-3,-,-,TRBV30,CAWNEGAGNTIYF,TGTGCCTGGAATGAGGGGGCTGGAAACACCATATATTTT
TRBJ1-1,TRBD1,-,TRBV6-5,CASSYPDRGNTEAFF,TGTGCCAGCAGTTACCCTGACAGGGGGAACACTGAAGCTTTCTTT
TRBJ1-1,-,-,TRBV27,CASSFRDGTEAFF,TGTGCCAGCAGTTTCCGGGATGGGACTGAAGCTTTCTTT
TRBJ1-2,TRBD1,-,TRBV30,CAWTGPGTGVGYGYTF,TGTGCCTGGACCGGTCCCGGGACAGGGGTCGGCTATGGCTACACCTTC
TRBJ1-2,-,-,TRBV9,CASSVRGNYGYTF,TGTGCCAGCAGCGTCAGGGGTAACTATGGCTACACCTTC
TRBJ1-5,-,-,TRBV7-2,CASSVEGGAQLQPQHF,TGTGCCAGCAGCGTAGAGGGGGGGGCGCAATTACAGCCCCAGCATTTT
TRBJ2-3,TRBD2,-,TRBV15,CATSSSSSGGIGAQYF,TGTGCCACCAGCAGTTCGTCTAGCGGGGGAATAGGGGCGCAGTATTTT
TRBJ1-1,-,few,TRBV5-1,CASSLVRGTEAFF,TGCGCCAGCAGCTTGGTTAGGGGTACTGAAGCTTTCTTT
TRBJ2-1,-,-,TRBV6-1,CASSETGVGQFF,TGTGCCAGCAGTGAAACGGGTGTCGGGCAGTTCTTC
TRBJ2-7,TRBD1,-,TRBV9,CASSVFGQGDEQYF,TGTGCCAGCAGCGTTTTCGGACAGGGGGACGAGCAGTACTTC
TRBJ1-1,-,-,TRBV5-1,CASSLGGRREAFF,TGCGCCAGCAGCTTGGGAGGCCGGAGGGAAGCTTTCTTT
TRBJ2-1,-,-,TRBV27,CASSFPGTRYNEQFF,TGTGCCAGCAGTTTTCCCGGGACTCGCTACAATGAGCAGTTCTTC